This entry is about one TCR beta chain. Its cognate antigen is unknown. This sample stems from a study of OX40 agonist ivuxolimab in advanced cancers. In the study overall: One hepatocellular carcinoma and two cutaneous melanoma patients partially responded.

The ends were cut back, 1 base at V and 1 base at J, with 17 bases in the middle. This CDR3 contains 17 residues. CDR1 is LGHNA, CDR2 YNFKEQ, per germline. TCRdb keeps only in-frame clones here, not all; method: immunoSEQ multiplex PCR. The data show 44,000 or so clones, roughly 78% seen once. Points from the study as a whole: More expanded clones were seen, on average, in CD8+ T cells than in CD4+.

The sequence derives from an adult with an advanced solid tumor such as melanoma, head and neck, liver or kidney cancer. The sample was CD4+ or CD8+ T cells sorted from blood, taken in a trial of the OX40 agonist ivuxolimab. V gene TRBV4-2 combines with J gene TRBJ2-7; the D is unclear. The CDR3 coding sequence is TGTGCCAGCAGCCAAGTAGGTATACAGTCTCTTTCCTACGAGCAGTACTTC. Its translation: CASSQVGIQSLSYEQYF.